The 7 T cell receptor beta chains listed next were all sequenced from one sample in a study of immune heterogeneity within non-small cell lung tumors. Bulk tumor gDNA, roughly 660 ng per sample, served as the TCR template. Doctors removed several biopsies from each primary tumor during surgery, keeping them far apart. Those enrolled were patients newly diagnosed with untreated non-small cell lung cancer and undergoing curative surgery. Amplification of TCR beta CDR3 was performed by multiplex PCR with 32 V and 13 J primers. TCRdb re-derived calls from the multiplex PCR reads in MiXCR, one entry per CDR3 protein. The table lists roughly 6,000 distinct CDR3 sequences, less than 25% of them singletons. Sequencing input: lung tumor tissue. These TCRs come from a man between 65 and 85 years old with non-small cell lung cancer.

This chain uses TRBV30 with TRBJ2-7; 8 bases are a match to TRBD1. The germline V gene encodes CDR1 GTSNPN and CDR2 SVGIG (reference sequence). V trimming: 2 bases; J trimming: 2 bases; junction bases outside the gene matches: 2. The CDR3 consists of 13 residues. For the CDR3, the DNA is TGTGCCTGGAGTAGGGACAGGCCCTACGAGCAGTACTTC. Its translation: CAWSRDRPYEQYF.

On this clonotype: Being one base from a much bigger clone, this may be a read error. The chain links TRBV6-1 to TRBJ2-1; TRBD1 agrees at 9 bases. The V gene end was trimmed by 4 bases and the J gene end by 8 bases; junction bases not matched to a gene: 9. CDR3 length: 15 amino acids. Germline CDR1 and CDR2: MNHNS and SASEGT. CDR3 bases: TGTGCCAGCAGTGCCGGGACAGGGCGAATCTATGAGCAGTTCTTC. Residues: CASSAGTGRIYEQFF.

The chain links TRBV14 to TRBJ1-2, with unresolved D. The CDR3 spans 13 residues. Germline CDR1 reads SGHDN; CDR2 reads FVKESK. With 1 base removed from V and 5 bases from J, the gap between germline ends came to 8 bases. The CDR3, as DNA: TGTGCCAGCAGCCAAGTTGGGATGTATGGCTACACCTTC. Encoded protein: CASSQVGMYGYTF. Filled out from reference TRBV14 and TRBJ1-2, the complete variable domain reads EAGVTQFPSHSVIEKGQTVTLRCDPISGHDNLYWYRRVMGKEIKFLLHFVKESKQDESGMPNNRFLAERTGGTYSTLKVQPAELEDSGVYFCASSQVGMYGYTFGSGTRLTVV.

As to this clonotype: This may arise from a read error, as a much more abundant clone is one base away. The chain uses TRBV11-2 and TRBJ2-2; TRBD1 matches 10 bases. There are 18 residues in the CDR3. Per germline, CDR1 SGHAT and CDR2 FQNNGV. J gave up 9 bases and V 0 bases, and 13 bases lay outside the gene matches. The CDR3 DNA follows: TGTGCCAGCAGCTTAGAGAATCGGGGACAGGGGTTCTTCAGGGAGCTGTTTTTT. Its protein product is CASSLENRGQGFFRELFF.

In its sample, this clonotype ranks as medium-sized. The rearrangement uses TRBV3-1 and TRBJ2-7; 13 bases align to TRBD2. CDR1 and CDR2 (germline): LGHDT, YNNKEL (reference sequence). V lost 3 bases to trimming and J lost 0 bases; unmatched junction nucleotides: 8. The CDR3 covers 18 residues. CDR3 nucleotides: TGTGCCAGCAGCCACCGGAGACTAGCGGGAGGCAGCTCCTACGAGCAGTACTTC. Translated: CASSHRRLAGGSSYEQYF.

By sample share, this clonotype is medium-sized. CDR3 bases: TGTGCCAGCAGTCAGGAGGCCAGAGGGGGCGAGACCCAGTACTTC. It yields the protein CASSQEARGGETQYF. This sequence joins TRBV2 and TRBJ2-5, with 7 nucleotides matching TRBD1. Looked up from germline, CDR1 is SNHLY and CDR2 is FYNNEI. CDR3 size: 15 residues. Trimming at V came to 5 bases and at J to 5 bases, leaving 11 bases not matched to a gene.

There are many counts of this clonotype. V usage is TRBV2 and J usage is TRBJ2-1, with D possibly being TRBD1 or TRBD2 (7 bases each). CDR3 length: 15 amino acids. Looked up from germline, CDR1 is SNHLY and CDR2 is FYNNEI. V lost 8 bases and J 1 base, leaving 15 bases between the germline ends. The CDR3, as DNA: TGTGCCAGCGGGAGGGGGCCGGGGTCCTACAATGAGCAGTTCTTC. It is translated as CASGRGPGSYNEQFF.